Listed below are T cell receptor beta chains from one sample, sequenced in a study of OX40 agonist ivuxolimab in advanced cancers. The repertoire was sequenced with immunoSEQ multiplex PCR; TCRdb's copy has only in-frame clones and lacks some. Of about 88,000 clones in the sample, about 85% were seen once. Sample: CD4+ or CD8+ T cells sorted from blood, taken in a trial of the OX40 agonist ivuxolimab. Receptors originate from an adult with an advanced solid tumor such as melanoma, head and neck, liver or kidney cancer. Each CDR3 is given with its conserved first and last residue. The D gene is left open where the match is weak. Where a row states a size, it is once, few, many or the class of an expanded clone; other rows omit it.

j_call,clone_size,v_call,d_call,cdr3_nt,cdr3_aa
TRBJ2-7,NA,TRBV7-2,TRBD1,TGTGCCAGCAGCTTGGGACAGGCTTCCTACGAGCAGTACTTC,CASSLGQASYEQYF
TRBJ1-5,NA,TRBV10-3,TRBD1,TGTGCCATCAGGGGACAGGTAAATCAGCCCCAGCATTTT,CAIRGQVNQPQHF
TRBJ2-7,medium-sized,TRBV28,NA,TGTGCCAGCGCCCTGAACAGGGTTGCCTACGAGCAGTACTTC,CASALNRVAYEQYF
TRBJ2-5,NA,TRBV28,TRBD1,TGTGCCAGCAGTTTATACCCCGGGGACAGCCAAGAGACCCAGTACTTC,CASSLYPGDSQETQYF
TRBJ2-7,NA,TRBV5-6,NA,TGTGCCAGCAGATTCCACCGCCTATTATGCTACGAGCAGTACTTC,CASRFHRLLCYEQYF
TRBJ1-6,NA,TRBV18,NA,TGTGCCAGCTCACGGGGACAAGGGAATTCACCCCTCCACTTT,CASSRGQGNSPLHF
TRBJ2-7,NA,TRBV6-5,NA,TGTGCCAGCAGGGGGCCTGAAGAGCAGTACTTC,CASRGPEEQYF
TRBJ2-5,few,TRBV5-1,NA,TGCGCCAGCAGCAAGGTCTCGGAGACCCAGTACTTC,CASSKVSETQYF
TRBJ2-5,NA,TRBV18,NA,TGTGCCAGCTCACCTGGGACCGAACAAGAGACCCAGTACTTC,CASSPGTEQETQYF
TRBJ2-2,NA,TRBV11-1,NA,TGTGCCAGCAGCAGGGAGCCGCGGAACACCGGGGAGCTGTTTTTT,CASSREPRNTGELFF
TRBJ1-1,NA,TRBV11-2,NA,TGTGCCAGCAGTACCCAGGGCACTGAAGCTTTCTTT,CASSTQGTEAFF
TRBJ2-5,NA,TRBV27,TRBD2,TGTGCCAGCAGTTTACAAGCGGGAGGGCCGGCGGAGACCCAGTACTTC,CASSLQAGGPAETQYF
TRBJ2-7,NA,TRBV10-3,NA,TGTGCCATCAGTGAGGCGGGTGGGCAGTCGTACTTC,CAISEAGGQSYF
TRBJ2-7,NA,TRBV11-3,NA,TGTGCCAGCAGCTTGTACTCGGAACTTCAAAAGTACTTC,CASSLYSELQKYF
TRBJ2-3,NA,TRBV30,NA,TGTGCCTGGAGTCCGTGGGGGACAGATACGCAGTATTTT,CAWSPWGTDTQYF
TRBJ1-3,NA,TRBV11-2,TRBD1,TGTGCCAGCAGCTTGGGACAGAACTCTGGAAACACCATATATTTT,CASSLGQNSGNTIYF
TRBJ2-7,NA,TRBV6-5,TRBD2,TGTGCCAGCAGTTACGGGGCGGGAGCCTCCTACGAGCAGTACTTC,CASSYGAGASYEQYF
TRBJ2-6,NA,TRBV18,TRBD1,TGTGCCAGCTCACCACCGTGGACAGGAGCCTCTGGGGCCAACGTCCTGACTTTC,CASSPPWTGASGANVLTF